This TCR beta chain was documented in a study of blood T cell repertoires in COVID-19. Study-wide context: From T cells, B-cell-depleted T cells, or PBMCs came the material, which was cDNA or gDNA.

Original processing notes: Amplification from reference gene primers served as the basis for estimated nucleated cell counts. Sequencing used immunoSEQ multiplex PCR; TCRdb keeps in-frame clones, though not all of them. That table gives V, J and clone size, and the DNA gave D and trimming. The table records roughly 75,000 clones, 75% to 95% of them present only once. Germline values: CDR1 MRHNA, CDR2 SNTAGT. With 2 bases removed from V and 7 bases from J, the gap between germline ends came to 9 bases. The CDR3 is 13 amino acids. This clone was seen once. The TCR was taken from a human donor in a cohort sampled during active COVID-19. The sequenced sample consisted of peripheral blood. This chain links TRBV6-4 with TRBJ1-5; D is perhaps TRBD1 (5 bases). CDR3 coding DNA: TGTGCCAGCAGTGACGGGGCATCCCAGCCCCAGCATTTT. As protein: CASSDGASQPQHF.